These T cell receptor beta chains were read from a single sample in a study of cytomegalovirus exposure and HLA in healthy donors. Profiled with immunoSEQ multiplex PCR; TCRdb holds only in-frame clones, not every one. The sample carries under 250,000 clones, more than 75% recorded once. The material sequenced was PBMCs. These receptor sequences come from a male donor in good health and CMV-seronegative. Both conserved end residues are part of each CDR3. D genes are given only for firm matches. Clone size, where shown, is once, few, many, or a class for clones that have expanded.

TRBV5-4	TRBJ2-7	NA	NA	CASSLDGENSYEQYF	TGTGCCAGCAGCTTGGATGGGGAGAACTCCTACGAGCAGTACTTC
TRBV28	TRBJ1-2	NA	NA	CASSPHRGYTF	TGTGCCAGCAGTCCCCACAGGGGCTACACCTTC
TRBV7-9	TRBJ2-2	few	TRBD1	CASSDSGTGAKAGELFF	TGTGCCAGCAGCGACTCCGGGACAGGGGCCAAGGCCGGGGAGCTGTTTTTT
TRBV6-1	TRBJ1-2	NA	TRBD1	CASSGSGQPTRGYTF	TGTGCCAGCAGCGGGTCGGGACAGCCTACCCGTGGCTACACCTTC
TRBV6-5	TRBJ2-7	few	NA	CASSNTHEQYF	TGTGCCAGCTCAAACACCCACGAGCAGTACTTC
TRBV23-1	TRBJ2-7	NA	NA	CASSHPASSYEQYF	TGCGCCAGCAGTCACCCAGCTAGCTCCTACGAGCAGTACTTC
TRBV5-5	TRBJ1-2	NA	TRBD1	CASSLGQGEGGYTF	TGTGCCAGCAGCTTGGGACAGGGAGAGGGTGGCTACACCTTC
TRBV6-5	TRBJ1-2	NA	NA	CASRYGQPADYGYTF	TGTGCCAGCAGGTACGGACAGCCGGCTGACTATGGCTACACCTTC
TRBV5-4	TRBJ1-2	NA	NA	CASSLDPANYGYTF	TGTGCCAGCAGCTTGGACCCGGCTAACTATGGCTACACCTTC
TRBV30	TRBJ1-6	NA	NA	CAVSTGSPLHF	TGTGCCGTCTCCACGGGTTCACCCCTCCACTTT
TRBV6-1	TRBJ1-1	NA	NA	CASRRVIDTEAFF	TGTGCCAGCAGGAGGGTAATCGACACTGAAGCTTTCTTT
TRBV7-9	TRBJ2-7	NA	NA	CASSLAATYEQYF	TGTGCCAGCAGCTTAGCAGCCACCTACGAGCAGTACTTC
TRBV19	TRBJ2-5	once	TRBD1	CASSAAGTGGGQETQYF	TGTGCCAGTAGTGCAGCCGGGACAGGGGGCGGGCAAGAGACCCAGTACTTC
TRBV4-2	TRBJ2-1	NA	TRBD2	CASSSVTSGYNEQFF	TGTGCCAGCAGCTCGGTCACTAGCGGGTACAATGAGCAGTTCTTC
TRBV4-1	TRBJ2-5	NA	NA	CASSLYGLDSGQQETQYF	TGCGCCAGCAGCCTCTACGGACTGGACAGCGGCCAACAAGAGACCCAGTACTTC
TRBV28	TRBJ2-7	NA	TRBD2	CASSWGGLAGGTSYEQYF	TGTGCCAGCAGTTGGGGGGGACTAGCGGGAGGGACTTCCTACGAGCAGTACTTC
TRBV28	TRBJ1-4	NA	TRBD1	CASTPAWAQGARLGEKLFF	TGTGCCAGCACCCCCGCATGGGCACAGGGGGCTCGGTTGGGCGAAAAACTGTTTTTT
TRBV18	TRBJ2-1	NA	NA	CASSPAAGSYNEQFF	TGTGCCAGCTCACCAGCAGCAGGCTCCTACAATGAGCAGTTCTTC
TRBV25-1	TRBJ1-3	NA	NA	CASRGDGSGNTIYF	TGTGCCAGCAGGGGCGACGGATCTGGAAACACCATATATTTT
TRBV5-1	TRBJ2-1	NA	TRBD2	CASSFNPSGSSYNEQFF	TGCGCCAGCAGCTTTAATCCTAGCGGGAGCTCCTACAATGAGCAGTTCTTC
TRBV19	TRBJ2-1	NA	TRBD1	CASSPWTGGAYNEQFF	TGTGCCAGTAGTCCGTGGACAGGGGGCGCCTACAATGAGCAGTTCTTC
TRBV27	TRBJ2-7	NA	NA	CASSRGYEQYF	TGTGCCAGCAGTCGGGGCTACGAGCAGTACTTC
TRBV9	TRBJ2-5	NA	TRBD2	CASSVAEAGAQETQYF	TGTGCCAGCAGCGTAGCGGAAGCGGGAGCCCAAGAGACCCAGTACTTC
TRBV29-1	TRBJ2-3	NA	NA	CSVEDRGTDTQYF	TGCAGCGTTGAAGATCGAGGGACAGATACGCAGTATTTT
TRBV4-1	TRBJ2-7	NA	TRBD1	CASSSGQGPSYEQYF	TGCGCCAGCAGCTCCGGACAGGGCCCCTCCTACGAGCAGTACTTC
TRBV6-1	TRBJ2-4	few	TRBD1	CASSAWTGGSSVRGDIQYF	TGTGCCAGCAGTGCCTGGACAGGGGGCTCAAGCGTTCGGGGGGACATTCAGTACTTC
TRBV28	TRBJ2-7	NA	TRBD1	CASSAPRGTGLHEQYF	TGTGCCAGCAGCGCCCCCAGGGGGACAGGGCTTCACGAGCAGTACTTC
TRBV4-1	TRBJ1-5	NA	TRBD1	CASSQVGQGADQPQHF	TGCGCCAGCAGCCAAGTAGGACAGGGGGCTGATCAGCCCCAGCATTTT
TRBV6-6	TRBJ1-2	NA	NA	CASSYYAREDYGYTF	TGTGCCAGCAGTTACTATGCCAGGGAGGATTATGGCTACACCTTC
TRBV6-5	TRBJ1-3	few	NA	CASRPDSSGNTIYF	TGTGCCAGCAGACCGGACAGCTCTGGAAACACCATATATTTT
TRBV29-1	TRBJ2-1	NA	TRBD1	CSVDRQGAYNEQFF	TGCAGCGTTGACAGGCAGGGGGCATACAATGAGCAGTTCTTC
TRBV7-2	TRBJ1-1	NA	NA	CASSLVGWGRETEAFF	TGTGCCAGCAGCTTAGTGGGGTGGGGGCGTGAGACTGAAGCTTTCTTT
TRBV15	TRBJ1-1	NA	NA	CATSRGGTRPRAFF	TGTGCCACCAGCAGAGGAGGGACAAGGCCGAGGGCTTTCTTT
TRBV5-1	TRBJ2-2	NA	NA	CASHYEDTGELFF	TGCGCCAGCCACTACGAGGACACCGGGGAGCTGTTTTTT